This entry lists 13 T cell receptor beta chains sequenced from one sample in a study of high-grade serous ovarian cancer treatment subgroups. Tumor tissue was taken before any definitive surgery or chemotherapy was given. Sequencing was performed with immunoSEQ multiplex PCR; in TCRdb, only in-frame clones are kept and a portion is missing. The sample lists about 11,000 clones, about four fifths seen once, with under 8% in the top ten. The sample taken for sequencing was tumor tissue. The receptors were gathered from a human donor with high-grade serous ovarian cancer.

This rearrangement joins TRBV5-4 to TRBJ2-7, with TRBD2 matching over 9 bases. V lost 4 bases to trimming and J lost 1 base; unmatched junction nucleotides: 6. The CDR3 covers 15 residues. Germline CDR1 and CDR2: SGHNT and YYREEE (reference sequence). The CDR3 loop reads CASSRQGLASYEQYF. The DNA for the CDR3 is TGTGCCAGCAGCCGTCAGGGACTAGCTTCCTACGAGCAGTACTTC.

The gene calls are TRBV5-1 and TRBJ2-5; 9 nucleotides match TRBD1. The CDR3 spans 14 residues. V trimming: 3 bases; J trimming: 4 bases; junction bases outside the gene matches: 4. The V gene's germline CDR1 is SGHRS and CDR2 YFSETQ. In DNA, the CDR3 is TGCGCCAGCAGCTCTGACAGGGGGGGAGAGACCCAGTACTTC. Residues: CASSSDRGGETQYF.

This clone appeared a few times. The chain joins TRBV20-1 to TRBJ2-7, with D perhaps assigned TRBD1 or TRBD2 (5 bases each). Germline V CDR1 and CDR2: DFQATT, SNEGSKA (reference sequence). Trimming took off 5 bases at V and 3 bases at J, with 8 bases between the two ends. This CDR3 contains 11 residues. The CDR3 coding sequence is TGCAGTGCTGGGACCCGCTACGAGCAGTACTTC. Translating it yields CSAGTRYEQYF.

The chain links TRBV28 to TRBJ2-3; D is ambiguous. V shed 3 bases and J shed 4 bases, with 14 bases lying between them. The CDR3 is 15 amino acids. CDR1 is MDHEN, CDR2 SYDVKM, per germline. DNA of the CDR3: TGTGCCAGCAGTTTCGTAGGCAGACGCTCAGATACGCAGTATTTT. It encodes CASSFVGRRSDTQYF.

This clone was detected once. This chain connects TRBV5-1 to TRBJ2-5, with TRBD2 matching 10 bases. There are 17 residues in the CDR3. Germline values: CDR1 SGHRS, CDR2 YFSETQ. After removal of 4 bases from V and 5 bases from J, the junction contained 14 bases not matched to a gene. The CDR3 region is CASSTGASGSNAETQYF. Written as DNA, the CDR3 is TGCGCCAGCAGCACGGGCGCTAGCGGGAGTAACGCGGAGACCCAGTACTTC. The whole variable domain, filled in from reference TRBV5-1 and TRBJ2-5, reads KAGVTQTPRYLIKTRGQQVTLSCSPISGHRSVSWYQQTPGQGLQFLFEYFSETQRNKGNFPGRFSGRQFSNSRSEMNVSTLELGDSALYLCASSTGASGSNAETQYFGPGTRLLVL.

The chain links TRBV2 to TRBJ1-6; 9 nucleotides match TRBD1. V dropped 6 bases and J dropped 6; count of bases not matched to a gene: 0. The CDR3 contains 13 residues. Germline assignment: CDR1 SNHLY and CDR2 FYNNEI. CDR3 protein: CASRDRGNSPLHF. The CDR3 coding sequence is TGTGCCAGCAGGGACAGGGGTAATTCACCCCTCCACTTT.

This chain connects TRBV9 to TRBJ2-1; 8 positions match TRBD2. Trimming removed 1 base from V and 6 bases from J; junction bases left unmatched: 12. There are 17 residues in the CDR3. From germline, CDR1 is SGDLS and CDR2 YYNGEE. CDR3 coding DNA: TGTGCCAGCAGCGTAAGTTCTCCGGGAGGGCCCCTCAATGAGCAGTTCTTC. Its protein product is CASSVSSPGGPLNEQFF.

The chain recombines TRBV5-1 with TRBJ1-1; D is undetermined. The germline gives CDR1 SGHRS, CDR2 YFSETQ. Trimming left V 5 bases short and J 1 base short, with 9 bases between. CDR3 length: 13 amino acids. CDR3 in amino acids: CASRGPENTEAFF. CDR3 DNA: TGCGCCAGCAGGGGTCCCGAGAACACTGAAGCTTTCTTT.

The chain combines TRBV15 with TRBJ2-1; D gene uncertain. With 0 bases removed from V and 4 bases from J, the gap between germline ends came to 7 bases. Germline CDR1 and CDR2: LNHNV and YYDKDF (reference sequence). This CDR3 comprises 14 residues. The CDR3 is CATSRDSGYNEQFF. The CDR3, as DNA: TGTGCCACCAGCAGAGATTCCGGGTACAATGAGCAGTTCTTC.

This chain connects TRBV6-5 to TRBJ2-1, with D possibly being TRBD2 (5 bases). The CDR3 has 15 amino acids. The germline V gene has CDR1 MNHEY and CDR2 SVGAGI. V was shortened by 10 bases and J by 1 base, with 17 bases between the two germline ends. CDR3 nucleotide sequence: TGTGCCACCCGAGGGAGCCATGGGTCCTACAATGAGCAGTTCTTC. This encodes CATRGSHGSYNEQFF.

By proportion, this clone is medium-sized. In nucleotides, the CDR3 is TGTGCCAGCAGTTACAATAGGGGCCCTAAGAACACTGAAGCTTTCTTT. This codes for CASSYNRGPKNTEAFF. The chain uses TRBV6-6 and TRBJ1-1, with D possibly TRBD1 on 5 matching bases. CDR3 size: 16 residues. The ends were cut back, 2 bases at V and 1 base at J, with 14 bases in the middle. Germline-derived CDR1 and CDR2 are MNHNY and SVGAGI (reference sequence).

The rearrangement uses TRBV9 and TRBJ1-3, with a possible D match to TRBD1 (5 bases). Trimming pared 2 bases from V and 0 bases from J, leaving 9 bases between. CDR1 is SGDLS, CDR2 YYNGEE, per germline. CDR3 length: 15 amino acids. CDR3 loop: CASSVGAFSGNTIYF. Here the CDR3 DNA reads TGTGCCAGCAGCGTCGGGGCCTTCTCTGGAAACACCATATATTTT.

The CDR3 is CASRFTVGNEQFF. CDR3 nucleotide sequence: TGTGCCAGCAGATTCACCGTGGGCAATGAGCAGTTCTTC. The chain is built from TRBV6-5 and TRBJ2-1, with D unclear. The V end lost 6 bases, the J end lost 6 bases, and 12 bases lay between the germline ends. This CDR3 comprises 13 residues. The germline V gene encodes CDR1 MNHEY and CDR2 SVGAGI.